This paragraph covers one T cell receptor beta chain sequence. Assay used: immunoSEQ multiplex PCR; TCRdb lists only in-frame clones, some missing. This sample has 180,000 or so clones, with about 85% found just once. The data belong to a study of blood T cell repertoires in COVID-19. The germline gives CDR1 SQVTM, CDR2 ANQGSEA. Deletions cut 6 bases from V and 5 bases from J, with 13 bases between. CDR3 length: 12 residues. This chain joins TRBV29-1 and TRBJ1-1; no clear D. The clonotype comes from a woman aged 80 or over with acute or convalescent COVID-19. Sequencing was carried out using peripheral blood. The CDR3, as DNA: TGCAGCGTCCTACACGCGGGTACTGAAGCTTTCTTT. The encoded protein is CSVLHAGTEAFF.